One T cell receptor beta chain is described in this entry. Its antigen is currently unknown. The germline CDR1 and CDR2 sequences are SGHTA and FQGNSA. CDR3 size: 13 residues. Trimming removed 6 bases from V and 5 bases from J; junction bases left unmatched: 2. This entry belongs to a study of Graves' ophthalmopathy and Graves' hyperthyroidism. Study results and limitations: Most thyroid-expanded clonotypes exceeding 0.001 frequency were also found in blood. Researchers report that a 13-signature model separated ophthalmopathy from stable hyperthyroidism, posting 87.88% sensitivity and about 80% specificity.

The authors amplified TCR beta CDR3 regions from RNA transcripts. Amplification began with first-round RT-PCR using HTBI primers, then second-round multiplex PCR was performed. TCRdb ran MiXCR on the multiplex PCR reads and lists one entry per CDR3 protein. The sample has 300,000 to 450,000 distinct CDR3 sequences; approximately 17% are singletons. This sequence was found in an adult woman with stable Graves' hyperthyroidism. The chain is built from TRBV7-2 and TRBJ2-5, with 11 bases lining up with TRBD2. Sequenced sample: peripheral blood. The CDR3 bases are TGTGCCAGCAGGACTAGCGGGGTGGAGACCCAGTACTTC. This translates into CASRTSGVETQYF.